A single sample gave rise to the 10 T cell receptor beta chains below, sequenced in a study of T cells in tumors after PD-1 blockade. TCRdb's table, derived via immunoSEQ multiplex PCR, lists solely in-frame clones and lacks some. The sample consists of 14,000 or so clones, about 82% of them appearing once. The specimen was PBMCs, collected after anti-PD-1 treatment. The receptors come from a human donor with basal cell carcinoma.

The J gene is TRBJ2-3, the V gene TRBV28; 9 bases align to TRBD1. Germline CDR1 and CDR2: MDHEN and SYDVKM. With 5 bases clipped from V and 4 bases from J, the junction kept 7 bases outside the gene matches. This CDR3 has 15 amino acids. CDR3 amino acids: CASSAPGQGPDTQYF. DNA for the CDR3: TGTGCCAGCAGTGCCCCGGGACAGGGACCAGATACGCAGTATTTT.

The V call is TRBV5-1, the J call TRBJ2-1; possible D gene TRBD2, 6 bases. CDR3 size: 14 residues. Germline-derived CDR1 and CDR2 are SGHRS and YFSETQ. The germline V and J ends were trimmed by 6 bases and 4 bases, with 14 bases remaining between them. The CDR3 here is CASTGGYGYNEQFF. DNA for the CDR3: TGCGCCAGCACCGGAGGGTACGGTTACAATGAGCAGTTCTTC.

Written as DNA, the CDR3 is TGCAGCGTTGAAGATCGAGGGGAGTATGGGAACACTGAAGCTTTCTTT. It specifies CSVEDRGEYGNTEAFF. V is TRBV29-1 and J is TRBJ1-1, with a possible D match to TRBD1 (5 bases). The germline gives CDR1 SQVTM, CDR2 ANQGSEA. The V and J ends lost 0 bases and 1 base respectively, with 15 bases between them. This CDR3 is built from 16 residues. The full variable domain, in which reference TRBV29-1 and TRBJ1-1 provide the parts outside the CDR3, is SAVISQKPSRDICQRGTSLTIQCQVDSQVTMMFWYRQQPGQSLTLIATANQGSEATYESGFVIDKFPISRPNLTFSTLTVSNMSPEDSSIYLCSVEDRGEYGNTEAFFGQGTRLTVV.

This CDR3 reads CASSLGNYGYTF. The DNA of the CDR3 is TGTGCCAGCAGTTTAGGCAACTATGGCTACACCTTC. The J gene is TRBJ1-2, the V gene TRBV28; D remains ambiguous. The V and J ends lost 2 bases and 2 bases respectively, with 3 bases between them. CDR3 length equals 12 residues. Germline CDR1 and CDR2: MDHEN and SYDVKM.

V is TRBV7-9 and J is TRBJ1-2, with a weak D call TRBD1 (5 bases). V lost 6 bases and J lost 9, with 20 bases in between. The CDR3 has 14 amino acids. CDR1 and CDR2 (germline): SEHNR, FQNEAQ (reference sequence). CDR3 region: CASRPGTRSFSYTF. CDR3 coding DNA: TGTGCCAGCAGACCCGGGACTAGGAGTTTCAGCTACACCTTC.

This rearrangement joins TRBV28 to TRBJ2-1; D remains unclear. V gave up 6 bases and J gave up 1 base, with 13 bases separating them. Germline V lookup: CDR1 MDHEN, CDR2 SYDVKM. This CDR3 is built from 15 residues. CDR3: CASSASSKSYNEQFF. The CDR3 region has the DNA TGTGCCAGCAGCGCATCGAGCAAGTCCTACAATGAGCAGTTCTTC.

The rearrangement joins TRBV29-1 to TRBJ2-5; D is unclear. Germline lookup yields CDR1 SQVTM and CDR2 ANQGSEA. V lost 3 bases and J lost 4, with 9 bases in between. The CDR3 runs to 12 residues. CDR3 sequence reads: CSVDLNGETQYF. CDR3 nucleotides: TGCAGCGTTGACCTTAACGGAGAGACCCAGTACTTC.

The chain employs TRBV6-2 or TRBV6-3 and TRBJ2-3; 9 bases agree with TRBD2. Germline trimming cut 0 bases from V and 2 bases from J; bases unmatched to any gene: 3. The CDR3 sequence is 16 residues long. Germline V gives CDR1 MNHEY, CDR2 SVGEGT. The CDR3 bases are TGTGCCAGCAGTTACTCGACTAGCGGTTCCACAGATACGCAGTATTTT. Residues: CASSYSTSGSTDTQYF.

The chain uses TRBV5-1 and TRBJ1-1, with D perhaps TRBD1 (5 bases). The CDR3 loop spans 13 amino acids. The ends were cut back, 6 bases at V and 8 bases at J, with 17 bases in the middle. Germline V CDR1 and CDR2: SGHRS, YFSETQ. Here the CDR3 reads CASKDPGTSEAFF. The CDR3 region has the DNA TGCGCCAGCAAGGACCCAGGGACGTCGGAAGCTTTCTTT.

The CDR3 DNA is TGTGCTGGGGGGCAGGGCACAGATACGCAGTATTTT. Its protein product is CAGGQGTDTQYF. The V and J genes are TRBV12-5 and TRBJ2-3; D is possibly TRBD1 or TRBD2 (6 bases each). The germline V gene has CDR1 LGHNT and CDR2 FRNRAP. Trimming left V 11 bases short and J 1 base short, with 10 bases between. The CDR3 covers 12 residues. Full variable domain (remainder filled in from reference TRBV12-5 and TRBJ2-3): DARVTQTPRHKVTEMGQEVTMRCQPILGHNTVFWYRQTMMQGLELLAYFRNRAPLDDSGMPKDRFSAEMPDATLATLKIQPSEPRDSAVYFCAGGQGTDTQYFGPGTRLTVL.